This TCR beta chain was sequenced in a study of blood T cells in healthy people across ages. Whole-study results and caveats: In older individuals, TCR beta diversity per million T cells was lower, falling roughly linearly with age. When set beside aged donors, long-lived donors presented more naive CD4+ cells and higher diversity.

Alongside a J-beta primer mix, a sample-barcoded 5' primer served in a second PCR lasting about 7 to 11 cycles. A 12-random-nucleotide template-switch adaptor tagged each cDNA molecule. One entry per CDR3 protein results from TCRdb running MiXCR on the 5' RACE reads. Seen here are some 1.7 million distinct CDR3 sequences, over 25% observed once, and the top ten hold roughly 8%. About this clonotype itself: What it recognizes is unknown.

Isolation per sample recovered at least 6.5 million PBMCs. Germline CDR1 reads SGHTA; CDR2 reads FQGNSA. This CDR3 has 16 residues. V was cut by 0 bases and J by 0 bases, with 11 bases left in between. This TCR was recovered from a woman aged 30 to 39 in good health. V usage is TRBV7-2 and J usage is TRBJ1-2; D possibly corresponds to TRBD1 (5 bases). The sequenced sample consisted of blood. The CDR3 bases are TGTGCCAGCAGCTTAGCAGGGGTCCCTTCTAACTATGGCTACACCTTC. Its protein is CASSLAGVPSNYGYTF.